The 6 T cell receptor beta chains below were found in one sample sequenced in a study of blood T cell repertoires in COVID-19. The table came from immunoSEQ multiplex PCR; TCRdb's copy has only in-frame clones and leaves some out. The data show 150,000 to 200,000 clones, about 86% seen once. The source material was peripheral blood. These receptors originate from a woman older than 75 with acute or convalescent COVID-19.

The V call is TRBV18, the J call TRBJ1-1; 10 bases map to TRBD1. Losses at the gene ends were 1 base for V and 4 bases for J; bases not matched to a gene: 12. Germline CDR1 KGHSH, CDR2 LQKENI. This CDR3 is 18 amino acids long. The CDR3, as DNA: TGTGCCAGCTCACCACTACCGTTGGGACAGGGGTTGGGCACTGAAGCTTTCTTT. This gives the protein CASSPLPLGQGLGTEAFF.

Concerning this clone itself: The sample has other DNA sequences that encode this CDR3 too. The chain joins TRBV5-1 to TRBJ1-2; TRBD1 agrees at 9 bases. CDR1 is SGHRS and CDR2 is YFSETQ in the germline V gene. The ends lost 1 base at V and 5 bases at J; junction bases unmatched: 3. The CDR3 sequence is 14 residues long. The DNA of the CDR3 is TGCGCCAGCAGCTTGTCCGACAGGGGGTATGGCTACACCTTC. Translation gives CASSLSDRGYGYTF.

The genes are TRBV15 and TRBJ2-1; the match to TRBD1 covers 10 bases. Germline values: CDR1 LNHNV, CDR2 YYDKDF (reference sequence). Trimming removed 3 bases from V and 4 bases from J; junction bases left unmatched: 3. The CDR3 spans 15 residues. The CDR3 sequence is CATSRTGGNYNEQFF. The CDR3, as DNA: TGTGCCACCAGCAGGACAGGGGGCAATTACAATGAGCAGTTCTTC.

V is TRBV4-3 and J is TRBJ2-5, with D perhaps matching TRBD2 (5 bases). CDR1 and CDR2 from the germline V gene are LGHNA and YSLEER. This CDR3 comprises 15 residues. Trimming pared 0 bases from V and 4 bases from J, leaving 12 bases between. The CDR3 loop reads CASSQDHGIRETQYF. In DNA form, the CDR3 reads TGCGCCAGCAGCCAAGATCACGGGATTCGAGAGACCCAGTACTTC.

The V and J genes are TRBV5-4 and TRBJ2-3; 14 nucleotides line up with TRBD2. This CDR3 is built from 19 residues. V gave up 3 bases and J gave up 2 bases; unmatched junction bases: 11. CDR1 is SGHNT and CDR2 is YYREEE in the germline V gene (reference sequence). The CDR3 loop is CASSSGLAGGLLPTDTQYF. In DNA, the CDR3 is TGTGCCAGCAGCTCAGGACTAGCGGGGGGCCTGCTACCCACAGATACGCAGTATTTT. Based on the CDR3 plus reference TRBV5-4 and TRBJ2-3, the full variable domain is ETGVTQSPTHLIKTRGQQVTLRCSSQSGHNTVSWYQQALGQGPQFIFQYYREEENGRGNFPPRFSGLQFPNYSSELNVNALELDDSALYLCASSSGLAGGLLPTDTQYFGPGTRLTVL.

This chain joins TRBV28 and TRBJ1-2; D is ambiguous. Trimming pared 8 bases from V and 7 bases from J, leaving 23 bases between. The CDR3 is 15 residues long. Per germline, CDR1 MDHEN and CDR2 SYDVKM. The CDR3 reads CASLSDGIRRSGYTF. The CDR3 DNA reads TGTGCCAGCCTCAGTGACGGGATCCGACGTAGTGGCTACACCTTC.